This is a list of T cell receptor beta chains from one sample in a study of cytomegalovirus exposure and HLA in healthy donors. The method was immunoSEQ multiplex PCR; TCRdb's version includes in-frame clones alone and lacks a portion of them. The sample consists of some 140,000 clones, around 84% of them appearing once. Material: PBMCs. These receptor sequences come from a human donor in good health. Each CDR3 is given with its conserved first and last residue. A D gene is named only where the DNA matches it firmly. Size is omitted from some rows. Given values are once, few, many or a class for expanded clones.

d_gene: -
abundance: -
j_gene: TRBJ2-2
v_gene: TRBV11-2
CDR3aa: CASSLTGTKNTGELFF
CDR3nt: TGTGCCAGCAGCCTTACAGGTACCAAGAACACCGGGGAGCTGTTTTTT

d_gene: TRBD1
abundance: -
j_gene: TRBJ2-3
v_gene: TRBV11-2
CDR3aa: CASSLGTGETDTQYF
CDR3nt: TGTGCCAGCAGCTTAGGGACAGGGGAGACAGATACGCAGTATTTT

d_gene: -
abundance: -
j_gene: TRBJ2-3
v_gene: TRBV15
CDR3aa: CATSSESTEHTDTQYF
CDR3nt: TGTGCCACCAGCTCCGAATCCACGGAGCACACAGATACGCAGTATTTT

d_gene: -
abundance: few
j_gene: TRBJ1-6
v_gene: TRBV7-6
CDR3aa: CASSPQGHLSPLHF
CDR3nt: TGTGCCAGCAGCCCTCAGGGACACTTATCACCCCTCCACTTT

d_gene: -
abundance: -
j_gene: TRBJ1-1
v_gene: TRBV25-1
CDR3aa: CASSLTGGVTEAFF
CDR3nt: TGTGCCAGCTCTCTCACAGGAGGGGTGACTGAAGCTTTCTTT

d_gene: -
abundance: few
j_gene: TRBJ1-5
v_gene: TRBV7-8
CDR3aa: CASSLVSQPQHF
CDR3nt: TGTGCCAGCAGCTTAGTCAGTCAGCCCCAGCATTTT

d_gene: -
abundance: -
j_gene: TRBJ2-1
v_gene: TRBV2
CDR3aa: CASRQGLSPLNEQFF
CDR3nt: TGTGCCAGCAGGCAGGGGCTGTCCCCGTTGAATGAGCAGTTCTTC

d_gene: -
abundance: few
j_gene: TRBJ2-2
v_gene: TRBV2
CDR3aa: CASRVQGNTGELFF
CDR3nt: TGTGCCAGCAGGGTACAGGGGAACACCGGGGAGCTGTTTTTT

d_gene: -
abundance: once
j_gene: TRBJ2-1
v_gene: TRBV13
CDR3aa: CASSLNSGRLNEQFF
CDR3nt: TGTGCCAGCAGCTTAAACTCTGGGAGATTGAATGAGCAGTTCTTC

d_gene: -
abundance: -
j_gene: TRBJ1-1
v_gene: TRBV5-1
CDR3aa: CASSYDRSEAFF
CDR3nt: TGCGCCAGCAGCTACGACAGGAGTGAAGCTTTCTTT

d_gene: -
abundance: -
j_gene: TRBJ1-5
v_gene: TRBV6-5
CDR3aa: CASSFDRNNQPQHF
CDR3nt: TGTGCCAGCAGCTTTGACAGGAACAATCAGCCCCAGCATTTT

d_gene: TRBD2
abundance: -
j_gene: TRBJ2-7
v_gene: TRBV28
CDR3aa: CASSSGTSGSPYGYEQYF
CDR3nt: TGTGCCAGCAGTTCCGGGACTAGCGGGTCTCCCTACGGCTACGAGCAGTACTTC

d_gene: TRBD1
abundance: -
j_gene: TRBJ1-5
v_gene: TRBV12-5
CDR3aa: CASGPGQGHQPQHF
CDR3nt: TGTGCTAGTGGGCCGGGACAGGGTCACCAGCCCCAGCATTTT

d_gene: -
abundance: -
j_gene: TRBJ2-2
v_gene: TRBV5-6
CDR3aa: CASSETTNTGELFF
CDR3nt: TGTGCCAGCAGCGAAACTACGAACACCGGGGAGCTGTTTTTT

d_gene: -
abundance: once
j_gene: TRBJ1-3
v_gene: TRBV11-2
CDR3aa: CASGGQLGNTIYF
CDR3nt: TGTGCCAGCGGGGGACAACTCGGAAACACCATATATTTT

d_gene: -
abundance: -
j_gene: TRBJ1-2
v_gene: TRBV27
CDR3aa: CATSPGSRGGYTF
CDR3nt: TGTGCCACCTCCCCGGGCTCGCGGGGTGGCTACACCTTC

d_gene: -
abundance: -
j_gene: TRBJ1-1
v_gene: TRBV5-4
CDR3aa: CASSFKQLRNTEAFF
CDR3nt: TGTGCCAGCAGCTTTAAACAGCTGAGGAACACTGAAGCTTTCTTT

d_gene: -
abundance: -
j_gene: TRBJ2-7
v_gene: TRBV10-3
CDR3aa: CAIMAGSPSYEQYF
CDR3nt: TGTGCCATCATGGCGGGTAGTCCATCCTACGAGCAGTACTTC

d_gene: -
abundance: -
j_gene: TRBJ2-5
v_gene: TRBV27
CDR3aa: CASSLIRFGETQYF
CDR3nt: TGTGCCAGCAGTTTAATCCGGTTCGGGGAGACCCAGTACTTC

d_gene: -
abundance: -
j_gene: TRBJ2-7
v_gene: TRBV7-9
CDR3aa: CASSLAGTAGGYEQYF
CDR3nt: TGTGCCAGCAGCTTAGCCGGGACGGCCGGGGGTTACGAGCAGTACTTC

d_gene: -
abundance: -
j_gene: TRBJ1-1
v_gene: TRBV6-1
CDR3aa: CASTGLGGLNTEAFF
CDR3nt: TGTGCCAGCACGGGTTTGGGGGGGCTGAACACTGAAGCTTTCTTT

d_gene: -
abundance: -
j_gene: TRBJ2-7
v_gene: TRBV18
CDR3aa: CASSPGTKTYEQYF
CDR3nt: TGTGCCAGCTCACCGGGGACAAAGACCTACGAGCAGTACTTC

d_gene: -
abundance: once
j_gene: TRBJ2-7
v_gene: TRBV7-9
CDR3aa: CASSSLRTPYYEQYF
CDR3nt: TGTGCCAGCAGCAGCTTGAGGACACCGTACTACGAGCAGTACTTC